What follows are 4 T cell receptor beta chains derived from one specimen sequenced in a study of blood T cells in healthy people across ages. Alongside a J-beta primer mix, a sample-barcoded 5' primer served in a second PCR lasting about 7 to 11 cycles. One entry per CDR3 protein, called by TCRdb with MiXCR from the 5' RACE reads. The table lists roughly 1.5 million distinct CDR3 sequences, 40% to 45% of them singletons. Sequencing was carried out using blood. The receptors were gathered from a woman aged 18-30 years in good health.

The CDR3 protein is CASSLAGNLAGYEQYF. The CDR3 bases are TGCGCCAGCAGCTTGGCCGGGAATTTAGCGGGCTACGAGCAGTACTTC. The rearrangement uses TRBV5-1 and TRBJ2-7, with 7 positions matching TRBD2. The length of the CDR3 is 16 residues. Germline V gene lookup returns CDR1 SGHRS and CDR2 YFSETQ. V shed 0 bases, J shed 3 bases, and the junction held 9 bases outside the gene matches.

The chain recombines TRBV10-3 with TRBJ2-1; tentatively, D is TRBD2 (6 bases). Trimming left V 0 bases short and J 8 bases short, with 14 bases between. CDR3 size: 15 residues. Germline V gene sequence: CDR1 ENHRY, CDR2 SYGVKD. The CDR3 spells CAISESLAFKHEQFF. The CDR3 DNA sequence: TGTGCCATCAGTGAGTCACTAGCCTTCAAGCATGAGCAGTTCTTC.

The rearrangement joins TRBV7-9 to TRBJ1-1; D gene uncertain. Trimming pared 2 bases from V and 5 bases from J, leaving 9 bases between. The CDR3 is made up of 13 amino acids. CDR1 and CDR2 (germline): SEHNR, FQNEAQ (reference sequence). CDR3 in amino acids: CASSLLTVTEAFF. Here the CDR3 DNA reads TGTGCCAGCAGCTTACTGACTGTTACTGAAGCTTTCTTT.

In regard to this clonotype: A read error may account for a junction end that differs from germline. The gene calls are TRBV7-2 and TRBJ2-3; TRBD2 matches 13 bases. Looked up from germline, CDR1 is SGHTA and CDR2 is FQGNSA. This CDR3 is 18 amino acids long. CDR3 sequence (DNA): TGTGCCAGCAACTTACGGGACGGGACTAGCGGGGCTATTTATACGCAGTATTTT. Its protein is CASNLRDGTSGAIYTQYF.